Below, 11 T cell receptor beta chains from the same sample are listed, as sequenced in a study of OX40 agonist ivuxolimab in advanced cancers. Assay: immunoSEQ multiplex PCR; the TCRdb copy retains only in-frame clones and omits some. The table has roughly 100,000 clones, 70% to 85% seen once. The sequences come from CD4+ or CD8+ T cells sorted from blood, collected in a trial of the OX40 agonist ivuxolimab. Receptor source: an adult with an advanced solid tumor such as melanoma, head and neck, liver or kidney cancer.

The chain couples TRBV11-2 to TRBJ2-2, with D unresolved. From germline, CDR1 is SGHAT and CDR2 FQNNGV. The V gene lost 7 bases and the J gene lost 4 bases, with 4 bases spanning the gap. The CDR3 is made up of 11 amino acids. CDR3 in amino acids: CASILTGELFF. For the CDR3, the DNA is TGTGCCAGCATTCTCACCGGGGAGCTGTTTTTT.

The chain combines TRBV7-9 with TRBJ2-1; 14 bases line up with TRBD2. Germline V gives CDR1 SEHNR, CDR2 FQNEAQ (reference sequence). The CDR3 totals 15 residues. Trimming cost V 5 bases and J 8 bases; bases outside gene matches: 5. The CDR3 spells CASSLGTSGSDEQFF. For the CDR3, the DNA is TGTGCCAGCAGCCTTGGGACTAGCGGGAGTGATGAGCAGTTCTTC.

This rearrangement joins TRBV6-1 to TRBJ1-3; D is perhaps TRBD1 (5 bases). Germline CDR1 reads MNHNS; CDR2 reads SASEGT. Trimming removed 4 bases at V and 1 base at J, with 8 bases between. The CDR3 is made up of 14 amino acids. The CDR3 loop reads CASSVGVSGNTIYF. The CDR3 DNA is TGTGCCAGCAGTGTAGGGGTTTCTGGAAACACCATATATTTT.

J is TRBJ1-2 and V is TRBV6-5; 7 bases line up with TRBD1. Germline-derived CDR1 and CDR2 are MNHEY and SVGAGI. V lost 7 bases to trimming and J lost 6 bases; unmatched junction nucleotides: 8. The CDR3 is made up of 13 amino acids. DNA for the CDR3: TGTGCCAGCACCCGACAGGGAGGAAATGGCTACACCTTC. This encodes CASTRQGGNGYTF.

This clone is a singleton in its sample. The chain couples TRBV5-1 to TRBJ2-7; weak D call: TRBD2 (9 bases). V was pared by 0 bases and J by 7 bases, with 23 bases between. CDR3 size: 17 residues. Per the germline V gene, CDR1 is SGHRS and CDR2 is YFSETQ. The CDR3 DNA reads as TGCGCCAGCAGCTTGGAGGCTAGCGGGACAGGAGTGGGGGAGCAGTACTTC. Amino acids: CASSLEASGTGVGEQYF.

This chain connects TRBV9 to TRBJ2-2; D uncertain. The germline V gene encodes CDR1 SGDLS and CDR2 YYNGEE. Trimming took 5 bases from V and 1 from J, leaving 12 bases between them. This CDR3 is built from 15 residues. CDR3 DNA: TGTGCCAGCAGTCCAGAGCCGCGGAACACCGGGGAGCTGTTTTTT. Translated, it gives CASSPEPRNTGELFF.

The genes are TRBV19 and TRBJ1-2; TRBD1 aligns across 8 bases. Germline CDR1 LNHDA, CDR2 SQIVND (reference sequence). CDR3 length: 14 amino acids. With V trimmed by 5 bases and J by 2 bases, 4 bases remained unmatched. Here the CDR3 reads CASSLTGANYGYTF. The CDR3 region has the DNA TGTGCCAGTAGTCTGACAGGGGCCAACTATGGCTACACCTTC.

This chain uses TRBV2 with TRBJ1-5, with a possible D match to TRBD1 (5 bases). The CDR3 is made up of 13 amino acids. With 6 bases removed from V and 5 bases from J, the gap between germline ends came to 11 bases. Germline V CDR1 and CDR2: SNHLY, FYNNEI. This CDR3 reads CASSGGNDQPQHF. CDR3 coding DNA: TGTGCCAGCAGCGGGGGGAACGATCAGCCCCAGCATTTT.

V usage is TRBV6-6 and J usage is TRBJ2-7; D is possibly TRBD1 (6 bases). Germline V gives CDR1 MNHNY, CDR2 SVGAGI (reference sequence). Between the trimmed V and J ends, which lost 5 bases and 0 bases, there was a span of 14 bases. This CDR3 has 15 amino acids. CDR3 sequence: CASSHRTVSSYEQYF. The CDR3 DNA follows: TGTGCCAGCAGTCACCGGACAGTAAGCTCCTACGAGCAGTACTTC.

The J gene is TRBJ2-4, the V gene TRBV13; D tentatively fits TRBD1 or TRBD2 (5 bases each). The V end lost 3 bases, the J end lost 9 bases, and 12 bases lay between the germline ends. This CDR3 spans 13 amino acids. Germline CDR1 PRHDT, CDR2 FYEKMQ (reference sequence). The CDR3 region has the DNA TGTGCCAGCAGCTTGGGGCCTCGGGGCATTCAGTACTTC. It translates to CASSLGPRGIQYF.

The DNA for the CDR3 is TGCGCCAGCAGCCAACTCGGCGAGGCCTACGAGCAGTACTTC. The encoded protein is CASSQLGEAYEQYF. V gene TRBV4-1 combines with J gene TRBJ2-7; D not resolved. The CDR3 is 14 residues long. CDR1 and CDR2 (germline): MGHRA, YSYEKL. V was shortened by 2 bases and J by 2 bases, with 10 bases between the two germline ends.